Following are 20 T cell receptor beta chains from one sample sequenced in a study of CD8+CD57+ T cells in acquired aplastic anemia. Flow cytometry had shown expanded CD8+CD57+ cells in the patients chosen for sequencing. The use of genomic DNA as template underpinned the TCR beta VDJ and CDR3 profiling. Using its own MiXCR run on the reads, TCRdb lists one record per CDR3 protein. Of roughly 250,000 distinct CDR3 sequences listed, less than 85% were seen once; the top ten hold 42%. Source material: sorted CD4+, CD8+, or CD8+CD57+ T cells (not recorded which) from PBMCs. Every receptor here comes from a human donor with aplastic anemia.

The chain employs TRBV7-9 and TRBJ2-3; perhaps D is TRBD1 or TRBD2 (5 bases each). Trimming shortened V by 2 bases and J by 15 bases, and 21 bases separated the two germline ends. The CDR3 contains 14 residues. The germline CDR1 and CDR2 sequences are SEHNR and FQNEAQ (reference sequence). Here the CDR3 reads CASSLPRGPGTDYF. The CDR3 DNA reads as TGTGCCAGCAGCTTACCGAGAGGTCCCGGGACGGATTATTTT.

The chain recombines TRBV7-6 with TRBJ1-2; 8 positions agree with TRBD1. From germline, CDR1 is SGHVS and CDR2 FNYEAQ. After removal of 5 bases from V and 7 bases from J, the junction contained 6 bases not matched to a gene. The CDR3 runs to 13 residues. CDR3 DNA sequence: TGTGCCAGCAGCGCCCCAGGGGGCACTGGCTACACCTTC. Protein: CASSAPGGTGYTF. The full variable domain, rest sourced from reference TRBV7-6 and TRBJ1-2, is GAGVSQSPRYKVTKRGQDVALRCDPISGHVSLYWYRQALGQGPEFLTYFNYEAQQDKSGLPNDRFSAERPEGSISTLTIQRTEQRDSAMYRCASSAPGGTGYTFGSGTRLTVV.

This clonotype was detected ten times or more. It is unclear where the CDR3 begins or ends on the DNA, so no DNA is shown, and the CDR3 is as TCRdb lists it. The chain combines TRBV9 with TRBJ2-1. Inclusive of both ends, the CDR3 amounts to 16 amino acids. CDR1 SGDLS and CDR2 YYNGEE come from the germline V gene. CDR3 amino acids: CASSVGSDTQYFEQFF.

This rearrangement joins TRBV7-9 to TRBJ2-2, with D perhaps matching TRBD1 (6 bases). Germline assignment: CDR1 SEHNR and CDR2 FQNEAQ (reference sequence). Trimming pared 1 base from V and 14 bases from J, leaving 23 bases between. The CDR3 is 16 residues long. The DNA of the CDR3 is TGTGCCAGCAGCTTAGTCCCAGGGGAGCTGTCTTTTGGACTGTTTTTT. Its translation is CASSLVPGELSFGLFF.

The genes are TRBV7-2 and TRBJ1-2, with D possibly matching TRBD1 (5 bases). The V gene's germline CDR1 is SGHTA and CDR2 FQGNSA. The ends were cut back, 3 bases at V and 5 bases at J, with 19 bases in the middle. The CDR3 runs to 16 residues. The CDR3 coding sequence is TGTGCCAGCAGCTTTGATCCAGACGGGACCGTATATGGCTACACCTTC. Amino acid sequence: CASSFDPDGTVYGYTF.

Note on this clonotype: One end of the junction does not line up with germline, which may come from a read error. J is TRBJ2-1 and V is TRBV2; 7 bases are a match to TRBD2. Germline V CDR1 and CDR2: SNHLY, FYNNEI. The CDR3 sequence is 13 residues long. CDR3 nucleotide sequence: TGTGCCAGCAGTGATGCGGGGGTAAATGAGCGGTTCTTC. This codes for CASSDAGVNERFF.

CDR3 coding DNA: TGCAGTGCTAGAGATCGGGAGGTGTACACTGAAGCTTTCTTT. Amino acids: CSARDREVYTEAFF. The genes are TRBV20-1 and TRBJ1-1, with no clear D. The CDR3 sequence is 14 residues long. Germline assignment: CDR1 DFQATT and CDR2 SNEGSKA (reference sequence). Deletions cut 0 bases from V and 3 bases from J, with 11 bases between.

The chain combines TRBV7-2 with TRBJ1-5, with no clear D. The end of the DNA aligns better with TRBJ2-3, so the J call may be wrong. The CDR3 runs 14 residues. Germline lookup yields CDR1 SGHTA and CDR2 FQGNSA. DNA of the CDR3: TGTGCCAGCAGCTTAGCGGGTGGCAATCATCCCCAGTATTTT. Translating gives CASSLAGGNHPQYF.

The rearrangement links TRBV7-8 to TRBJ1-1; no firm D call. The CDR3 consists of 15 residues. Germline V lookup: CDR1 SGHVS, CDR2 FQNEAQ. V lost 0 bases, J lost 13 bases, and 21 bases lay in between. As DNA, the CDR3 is TGTGCCAGCAGCTTAGCGGTAAGAGCCGATACGCAGTATTTCTTT. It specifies CASSLAVRADTQYFF.

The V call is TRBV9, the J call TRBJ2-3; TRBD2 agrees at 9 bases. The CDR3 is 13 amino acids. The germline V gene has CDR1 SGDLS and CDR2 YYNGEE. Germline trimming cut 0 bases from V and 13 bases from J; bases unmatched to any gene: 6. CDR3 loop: CASSVGLADTEYF. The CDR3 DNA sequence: TGTGCCAGCAGCGTAGGACTAGCGGACACAGAGTATTTT. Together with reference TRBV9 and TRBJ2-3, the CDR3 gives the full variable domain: DSGVTQTPKHLITATGQRVTLRCSPRSGDLSVYWYQQSLDQGLQFLIQYYNGEERAKGNILERFSAQQFPDLHSELNLSSLELGDSALYFCASSVGLADTEYFGPGTRLTVL.

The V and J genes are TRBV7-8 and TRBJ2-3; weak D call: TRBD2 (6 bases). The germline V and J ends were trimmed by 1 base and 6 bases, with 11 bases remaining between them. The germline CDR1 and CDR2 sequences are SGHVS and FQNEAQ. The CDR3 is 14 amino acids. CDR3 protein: CASSLGGGGDTQYF. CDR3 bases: TGTGCCAGCAGCTTAGGGGGAGGTGGCGATACGCAGTATTTT.

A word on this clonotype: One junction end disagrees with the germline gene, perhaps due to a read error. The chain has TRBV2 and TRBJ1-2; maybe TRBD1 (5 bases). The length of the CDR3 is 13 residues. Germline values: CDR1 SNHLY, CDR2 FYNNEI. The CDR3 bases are TGTGCCAGCGGGGAAGGGGTTGCAGGTAGCTACAACTTT. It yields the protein CASGEGVAGSYNF.

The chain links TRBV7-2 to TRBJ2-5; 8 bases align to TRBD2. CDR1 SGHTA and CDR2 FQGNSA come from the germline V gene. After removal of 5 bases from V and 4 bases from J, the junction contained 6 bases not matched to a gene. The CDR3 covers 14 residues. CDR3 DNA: TGTGCCAGCAGCGTGAGCGGGGGAGGAGAGACCCAGTACTTC. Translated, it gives CASSVSGGGETQYF. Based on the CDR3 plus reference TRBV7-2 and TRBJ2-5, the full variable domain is GAGVSQSPSNKVTEKGKDVELRCDPISGHTALYWYRQSLGQGLEFLIYFQGNSAPDKSGLPSDRFSAERTGGSVSTLTIQRTQQEDSAVYLCASSVSGGGETQYFGPGTRLLVL.

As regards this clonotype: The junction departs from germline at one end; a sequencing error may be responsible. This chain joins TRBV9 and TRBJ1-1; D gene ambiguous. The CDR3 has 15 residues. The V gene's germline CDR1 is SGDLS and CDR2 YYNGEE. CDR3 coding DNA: TGTGCCAGCAGCGTAGGTACTAGAGGGAACAGTGAAGCTTTCTTT. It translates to CASSVGTRGNSEAFF.

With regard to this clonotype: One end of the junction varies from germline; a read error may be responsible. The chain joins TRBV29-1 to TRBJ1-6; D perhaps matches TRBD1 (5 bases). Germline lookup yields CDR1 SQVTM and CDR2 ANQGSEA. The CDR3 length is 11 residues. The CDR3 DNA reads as TGCACAATTACCAGGGTCACTGACGCCTACTTT. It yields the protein CTITRVTDAYF.

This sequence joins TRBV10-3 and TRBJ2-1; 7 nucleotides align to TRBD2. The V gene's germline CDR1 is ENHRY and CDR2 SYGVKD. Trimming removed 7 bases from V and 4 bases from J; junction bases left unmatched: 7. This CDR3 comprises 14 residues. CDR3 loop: CAIKSGGEYNEQFF. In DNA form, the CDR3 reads TGTGCCATCAAGTCGGGGGGAGAGTACAATGAGCAGTTCTTC.

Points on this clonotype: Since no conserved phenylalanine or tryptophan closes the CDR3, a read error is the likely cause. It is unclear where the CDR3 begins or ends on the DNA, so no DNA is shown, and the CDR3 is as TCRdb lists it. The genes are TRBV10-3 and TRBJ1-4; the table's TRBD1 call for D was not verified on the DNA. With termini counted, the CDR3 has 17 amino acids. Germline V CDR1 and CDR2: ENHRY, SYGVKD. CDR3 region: CAISESLAGKMPQNLCV.

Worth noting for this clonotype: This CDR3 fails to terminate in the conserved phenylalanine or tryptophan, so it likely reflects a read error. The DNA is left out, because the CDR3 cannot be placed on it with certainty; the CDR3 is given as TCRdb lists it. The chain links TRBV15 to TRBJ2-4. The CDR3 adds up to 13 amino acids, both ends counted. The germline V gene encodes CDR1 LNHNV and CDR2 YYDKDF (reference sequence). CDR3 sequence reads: CATSFGKEDITHY.

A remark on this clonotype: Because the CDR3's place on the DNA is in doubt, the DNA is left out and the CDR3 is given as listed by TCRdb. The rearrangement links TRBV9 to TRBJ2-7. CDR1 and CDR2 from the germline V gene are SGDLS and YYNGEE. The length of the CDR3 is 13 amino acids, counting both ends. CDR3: CASSSSDTQYFDV.

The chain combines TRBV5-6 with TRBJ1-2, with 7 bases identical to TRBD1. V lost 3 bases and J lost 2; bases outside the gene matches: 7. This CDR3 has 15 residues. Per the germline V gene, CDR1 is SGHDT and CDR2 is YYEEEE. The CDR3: CASSSRDSSNYGYTF. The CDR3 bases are TGTGCCAGCAGCTCCCGGGACAGCTCAAACTATGGCTACACCTTC.